These T cell receptor beta chains were read from a single sample in a study of shared clonotypes between healthy human individuals. Some clones are missing from TCRdb's copy, which holds only in-frame ones; the method was immunoSEQ multiplex PCR. The sample has around 500,000 clones, 70% to 80% seen once; the top ten hold 12%. The sample consisted of PBMCs. The receptors originated from a woman in her thirties or forties in good health. Some clones in this sample may be carry-over from other donors' samples. CDR3s include the opening cysteine and the closing phenylalanine or tryptophan. The D gene is left open where the match is weak. Size values are once, few and many counts, or a class for expanded clones, and some rows have none.

j_gene: TRBJ1-1
v_gene: TRBV19
abundance: .
d_gene: .
CDR3aa: CASSIDRVNTEAFF
CDR3nt: TGTGCCAGTAGTATAGACAGGGTGAACACTGAAGCTTTCTTT

j_gene: TRBJ1-6
v_gene: TRBV9
abundance: .
d_gene: .
CDR3aa: CASSLRGAHNSPLHF
CDR3nt: TGTGCCAGCAGCCTTAGGGGAGCCCATAATTCACCCCTCCACTTT

j_gene: TRBJ2-7
v_gene: TRBV7-8
abundance: once
d_gene: TRBD2
CDR3aa: CASTSAVLGGGENYEQYF
CDR3nt: TGTGCCAGCACATCTGCGGTTTTGGGGGGAGGGGAAAACTACGAGCAGTACTTC

j_gene: TRBJ1-1
v_gene: TRBV28
abundance: .
d_gene: .
CDR3aa: CASSLGRLGTEAFF
CDR3nt: TGTGCCAGCAGTTTGGGTCGATTAGGCACTGAAGCTTTCTTT

j_gene: TRBJ2-7
v_gene: TRBV7-2
abundance: .
d_gene: TRBD2
CDR3aa: CASSWTSGSNYEQYF
CDR3nt: TGTGCCAGCAGCTGGACTAGCGGGAGTAACTACGAGCAGTACTTC

j_gene: TRBJ1-1
v_gene: TRBV5-4
abundance: .
d_gene: .
CDR3aa: CASSLGGLDWEAFF
CDR3nt: TGTGCCAGCAGCTTGGGAGGGTTGGATTGGGAAGCTTTCTTT

j_gene: TRBJ2-1
v_gene: TRBV5-1
abundance: few
d_gene: .
CDR3aa: CASSLPRGGSYNEQFF
CDR3nt: TGCGCCAGCAGCTTGCCGCGCGGTGGCTCCTACAATGAGCAGTTCTTC

j_gene: TRBJ2-7
v_gene: TRBV27
abundance: .
d_gene: .
CDR3aa: CASSLSDHLGTYEQYF
CDR3nt: TGTGCCAGCAGTTTATCGGACCACCTCGGGACCTACGAGCAGTACTTC

j_gene: TRBJ1-2
v_gene: TRBV29-1
abundance: once
d_gene: .
CDR3aa: CSVSSANYGYTF
CDR3nt: TGCAGCGTGTCAAGTGCTAACTATGGCTACACCTTC

j_gene: TRBJ2-7
v_gene: TRBV5-1
abundance: .
d_gene: .
CDR3aa: CASSPRVSTYEQYF
CDR3nt: TGCGCCAGCAGCCCCCGGGTTAGTACCTACGAGCAGTACTTC

j_gene: TRBJ2-3
v_gene: TRBV4-3
abundance: once
d_gene: .
CDR3aa: CASSQDTGYTGNTDTQYF
CDR3nt: TGCGCCAGCAGCCAAGATACGGGGTATACGGGGAACACAGATACGCAGTATTTT

j_gene: TRBJ2-7
v_gene: TRBV6-5
abundance: .
d_gene: TRBD1
CDR3aa: CASRYRDRVNEQYF
CDR3nt: TGTGCCAGCAGATACCGGGACAGGGTTAACGAGCAGTACTTC

j_gene: TRBJ1-2
v_gene: TRBV28
abundance: .
d_gene: .
CDR3aa: CASSIGPSDGYTF
CDR3nt: TGTGCCAGCAGCATAGGGCCAAGTGATGGCTACACCTTC

j_gene: TRBJ1-2
v_gene: TRBV10-3
abundance: .
d_gene: .
CDR3aa: CAISGQFELRGYTF
CDR3nt: TGTGCCATCAGTGGACAGTTCGAGCTGCGCGGCTACACCTTC

j_gene: TRBJ2-5
v_gene: TRBV5-1
abundance: .
d_gene: .
CDR3aa: CASSMRDLGTQYF
CDR3nt: TGCGCCAGCAGCATGCGGGACCTAGGGACCCAGTACTTC

j_gene: TRBJ2-7
v_gene: TRBV5-1
abundance: .
d_gene: .
CDR3aa: CASSLEGPPYEQYF
CDR3nt: TGCGCCAGCAGCTTGGAAGGGCCTCCCTACGAGCAGTACTTC

j_gene: TRBJ2-7
v_gene: TRBV29-1
abundance: once
d_gene: .
CDR3aa: CSVVLVVDGEQYF
CDR3nt: TGCAGCGTTGTTTTGGTGGTCGATGGGGAGCAGTACTTC

j_gene: TRBJ2-1
v_gene: TRBV28
abundance: .
d_gene: .
CDR3aa: CASSGTPLRNEQFF
CDR3nt: TGTGCCAGCAGTGGGACACCCCTTCGGAATGAGCAGTTCTTC

j_gene: TRBJ1-1
v_gene: TRBV5-1
abundance: .
d_gene: .
CDR3aa: CASSFFRVIGTEAFF
CDR3nt: TGCGCCAGCAGTTTCTTCCGGGTCATCGGCACTGAAGCTTTCTTT

j_gene: TRBJ1-5
v_gene: TRBV28
abundance: .
d_gene: .
CDR3aa: CASREEGAQHF
CDR3nt: TGTGCCAGCAGAGAAGAAGGGGCCCAGCATTTT

j_gene: TRBJ2-1
v_gene: TRBV7-3
abundance: few
d_gene: .
CDR3aa: CASSFRPSHEQFF
CDR3nt: TGTGCCAGCAGCTTCCGCCCCTCCCATGAGCAGTTCTTC

j_gene: TRBJ1-5
v_gene: TRBV18
abundance: .
d_gene: .
CDR3aa: CASSPLGHAGQPQHF
CDR3nt: TGTGCCAGCTCACCATTGGGACACGCTGGGCAGCCCCAGCATTTT

j_gene: TRBJ1-3
v_gene: TRBV5-1
abundance: .
d_gene: .
CDR3aa: CASSPGEPGFGNTIYF
CDR3nt: TGCGCCAGCAGCCCCGGGGAGCCCGGTTTTGGAAACACCATATATTTT

j_gene: TRBJ1-5
v_gene: TRBV6-6
abundance: few
d_gene: .
CDR3aa: CAGSLGAYQPQHF
CDR3nt: TGTGCCGGATCCCTAGGGGCTTATCAGCCCCAGCATTTT